Detailed here is one T cell receptor (beta chain). The antigen is undetermined. The data were taken from a study of beta chain features in type 1 diabetes. The isolated RNA, all of it, was reverse transcribed, so expressed TCRB transcripts were what got sequenced. Method: immunoSEQ multiplex PCR; TCRdb's copy keeps in-frame clones and lacks some. The table includes about 280,000 clones, about 15% detected once. Broader study findings: All four CD4+ subsets of Type 1 diabetes patients contained TCRB CDR3s that were moderately but significantly shorter. Any role of HLA type in TCRB rearrangement remained unresolved here.

Only one heparinised blood draw was taken per donor, and its volume averaged about 120 mL. Using CD45RO/CCR7/CD25/CD127/CD95/CD27, CD4+ naive, central memory, regulatory and stem cell-like memory cells were sorted. Sorted populations were all over 95% pure. Germline V gene data show CDR1 as SGDLS and CDR2 as YYNGEE. With 0 bases removed from V and 3 bases from J, the gap between germline ends came to 10 bases. The CDR3 is 15 amino acids. This rearrangement joins TRBV9 to TRBJ2-1, with a tentative D call TRBD2 (6 bases). Sequencing was performed on naive CD4+ T cells from blood. The receptor's source is a man between 18 and 29 years old with type 1 diabetes. The DNA for the CDR3 is TGTGCCAGCAGCGTAGTAGGCGGGAACTACAATGAGCAGTTCTTC. Translated: CASSVVGGNYNEQFF.